This T cell receptor beta chain stems from a study of CD8+ T cells in alopecia areata (dated by TCRdb to 2016 to 2019). About the full investigation: The treated patients, all with moderate-to-severe alopecia areata, were enrolled in an open-label pilot trial of oral tofacitinib given at 5 to 10 mg twice daily. Tofacitinib was given for 6 to 18 months, followed by 6 months of follow-up off drug to assess delayed response and recurrence. High-throughput TCRbeta sequencing was used to examine T cell clonal expansion in alopecia areata in both the C3H/HeJ mouse model and human patients. In humans, TCRbeta sequencing was performed on scalp tissue and on sorted CD4+ and CD8+ peripheral blood T cells from healthy controls and from patients with patchy or totalis/universalis alopecia areata. Tofacitinib-treated patients had biopsies at baseline and at 4 and 24 weeks of treatment, with a later scalp biopsy in several patients. Scalp clonality was compared among normal scalp (n=4), patchy alopecia areata scalp (n=8), and alopecia totalis/universalis scalp (n=8). RNA was obtained with the PAXgene miRNA kit for fixed scalp, the miRNeasy kit for PBMCs, and the RNeasy kit for mouse skin. TCRbeta CDR3 regions were amplified by immunoSEQ multiplex PCR using 35 Vbeta forward and 13 Jbeta reverse primers.

Broader findings and caveats from the paper: Higher clonality and more expanded CD8+ clones were observed in lesional scalp than in normal scalp, particularly in alopecia totalis/universalis, a finding suggestive of antigenic drive. Unlike mouse skin, where gammadelta T cells dominate, normal human skin contains resident alphabeta T cells that get sequenced too, which complicates analysis of the scalp TCR repertoire. TCR sequences shared between patients were less clear than in mice, possibly partly because of HLA diversity in the patient population.

As for this clone: No cognate antigen has been identified for it. No base quality information exists; no much larger clone differs at one position.

The sample's time point label, in plain terms: baseline before oral tofacitinib. From alopecia areata patients, peripheral blood was collected along with lesional scalp punch biopsies. PBMCs were separated by density centrifugation and stained for CD3, CD4 and CD8, after which CD4+ and CD8+ T cells were sorted on a FACSAria. The receptor library was made with the immunoSEQ multiplex PCR assay. RNA was extracted from all samples and reverse transcribed into cDNA, which served as template for TCR sequencing. SuperScript III was used for first-strand cDNA synthesis, primed with a 2:1 mix of oligo-dT and random hexamers. Amplification bias was assessed with a synthetic immune receptor repertoire, and residual bias was removed computationally. The paper's processing steps were these. After raw reads were preprocessed to remove errors, the CDR3 was defined following IMGT conventions as running from the conserved cysteine to phenylalanine. Clonality was computed as 1 minus the Shannon entropy, with the entropy normalized by log2 of the number of productive unique TCRs. Scalp TCRbeta sequences were cross-referenced with sorted blood CD4 and CD8 repertoires so that the CD4 or CD8 identity of scalp clones could be inferred. TCRdb's version of the immuneACCESS table is confined to in-frame rearrangements and falls short of the full clone set. An unresolved V gene accounts for under half of the shortfall where checked; the remainder is of unknown origin. V, J and clone size are taken as reported in that table, and D and trimming were inferred from the DNA itself. The sample table contains roughly 250,000 clones; only one count was recorded for about two thirds of them. The ten largest account for 1.2% of the sample.

The V end loses 0 bases and the J end loses 7 bases, and a stretch of 10 bases separates them. Based on the germline V gene (reference sequence), the CDR1 and CDR2 sequences are LNHNV and YYDKDF. The CDR3 contains 14 residues, cysteine and phenylalanine counted. The CDR3 DNA has 42 bases and is translated from base 1. Recombination connected TRBV15 to TRBJ2-1; the D gene is not confidently resolved. The origin of this receptor is a human donor with alopecia areata. The sample in question was CD4+ T cells sorted from blood, obtained at week 0. Read as DNA, the sequence is TGTGCCACCAGCAGAGATGTGGCAGATAATGAGCAGTTCTTC. Translated, it reads CATSRDVADNEQFF.